These 8 T cell receptor beta chains were all obtained from the same sample, sequenced in a study of blood T cell repertoires in COVID-19. Data came from immunoSEQ multiplex PCR; TCRdb stores just in-frame clones and leaves some out. The sample records roughly 240,000 clones, approximately 85% being singletons. The sequenced sample was peripheral blood. Every receptor here comes from a woman between 70 and 85 years old with acute or convalescent COVID-19.

CDR3 nucleotides: TGTGCCAGCAGCATACAGGGGGCGGAATACGAGCAGTACTTC. This codes for CASSIQGAEYEQYF. The chain carries TRBV5-4 and TRBJ2-7; 9 nucleotides line up with TRBD1. The CDR3 extends over 14 amino acids. Trimming removed 4 bases from V and 4 bases from J; junction bases left unmatched: 6. Germline V CDR1 and CDR2: SGHNT, YYREEE (reference sequence).

This chain uses TRBV5-4 with TRBJ2-7, with a possible D match to TRBD1 (5 bases). There are 15 residues in the CDR3. The V gene's germline CDR1 is SGHNT and CDR2 YYREEE (reference sequence). V was cut by 2 bases and J by 0 bases, with 12 bases left in between. Here the CDR3 DNA reads TGTGCCAGCAGCTTCTCCGGACAAAGCTCCTACGAGCAGTACTTC. It is translated as CASSFSGQSSYEQYF.

This clone was counted between two and nine times. The rearrangement joins TRBV7-9 to TRBJ2-7, with 7 bases that match TRBD1. V dropped 5 bases and J dropped 3; count of bases not matched to a gene: 7. The CDR3 has 14 residues. Germline V CDR1 and CDR2: SEHNR, FQNEAQ (reference sequence). The DNA for the CDR3 is TGTGCCAGCAGCCCGGGACAGAACAACTACGAGCAGTACTTC. Translating gives CASSPGQNNYEQYF.

In its sample, this clone was seen once. CDR3 DNA: TGTGCCAGCAGCCAAGGGGCAGGGGGCATTCAGCCCCAGCATTTT. Protein product: CASSQGAGGIQPQHF. The chain links TRBV3-1 (or the pseudogene TRBV3-2) to TRBJ1-5, with 8 bases lining up with TRBD1. Germline loops: CDR1 LGHDT, CDR2 YNNKEL (reference sequence). V trimming: 1 base; J trimming: 6 bases; junction bases outside the gene matches: 5. CDR3 length: 15 amino acids.

The chain couples TRBV19 to TRBJ1-1, with TRBD1 matching over 8 bases. The CDR3 sequence is 14 residues long. Trimming took 5 bases from V and 4 from J; bases not matched to a gene: 6. Germline V gene lookup returns CDR1 LNHDA and CDR2 SQIVND (reference sequence). The CDR3 loop reads CASSVSGGRTEAFF. The CDR3 nucleotides read TGTGCCAGTAGTGTCTCAGGGGGCCGCACTGAAGCTTTCTTT. Variable domain in full (rest from reference TRBV19 and TRBJ1-1): DGGITQSPKYLFRKEGQNVTLSCEQNLNHDAMYWYRQDPGQGLRLIYYSQIVNDFQKGDIAEGYSVSREKKESFPLTVTSAQKNPTAFYLCASSVSGGRTEAFFGQGTRLTVV.

The table lists this clone with a count of one. The chain joins TRBV16 to TRBJ1-2, with 8 positions matching TRBD1. Germline values: CDR1 KGHSY, CDR2 FQNENV. The CDR3 totals 16 residues. V lost 2 bases to trimming and J lost 4 bases; unmatched junction nucleotides: 9. For the CDR3, the DNA is TGTGCCAGCAGCCAAAGTCGGACAGGGAGTAGCTATGGCTACACCTTC. It specifies CASSQSRTGSSYGYTF.

This clone has more than one count but fewer than ten. The DNA for the CDR3 is TGTGCCAGCAGCCACCAGGGACTTGGCTACACCTTC. Translation: CASSHQGLGYTF. The chain couples TRBV6-2 or TRBV6-3 to TRBJ1-2; a weak D match, TRBD1 (5 bases). The CDR3 runs 12 residues. Germline CDR1 and CDR2: MNHEY and SVGEGT. The V end was cut by 6 bases, the J end by 7 bases, with 12 bases between.

The CDR3 DNA reads TGTGCCTGGATCCGGGGGAGCACAGATACGCAGTATTTT. This gives the protein CAWIRGSTDTQYF. The chain employs TRBV30 and TRBJ2-3, with a tentative D call TRBD2 (6 bases). V was clipped by 4 bases and J by 0 bases, with 8 bases between them. Germline values: CDR1 GTSNPN, CDR2 SVGIG (reference sequence). The CDR3 totals 13 residues.